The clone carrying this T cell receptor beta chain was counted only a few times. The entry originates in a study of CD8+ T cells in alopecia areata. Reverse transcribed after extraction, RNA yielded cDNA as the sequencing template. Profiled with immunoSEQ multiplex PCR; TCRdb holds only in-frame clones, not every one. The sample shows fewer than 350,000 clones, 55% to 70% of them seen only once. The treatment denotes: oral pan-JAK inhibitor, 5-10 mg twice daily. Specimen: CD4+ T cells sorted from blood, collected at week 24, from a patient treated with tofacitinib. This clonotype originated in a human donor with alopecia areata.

The CDR3 nucleotides are TGCAGCGTCCAGCAAGGTGTCGGAGACACTGAAGCTTTCTTT. Amino acids: CSVQQGVGDTEAFF. V usage is TRBV29-1 and J usage is TRBJ1-1; D is unclear. Trimming stripped 6 bases from V and 3 bases from J, with 17 bases between. Per germline, CDR1 SQVTM and CDR2 ANQGSEA. The CDR3 has 14 amino acids.